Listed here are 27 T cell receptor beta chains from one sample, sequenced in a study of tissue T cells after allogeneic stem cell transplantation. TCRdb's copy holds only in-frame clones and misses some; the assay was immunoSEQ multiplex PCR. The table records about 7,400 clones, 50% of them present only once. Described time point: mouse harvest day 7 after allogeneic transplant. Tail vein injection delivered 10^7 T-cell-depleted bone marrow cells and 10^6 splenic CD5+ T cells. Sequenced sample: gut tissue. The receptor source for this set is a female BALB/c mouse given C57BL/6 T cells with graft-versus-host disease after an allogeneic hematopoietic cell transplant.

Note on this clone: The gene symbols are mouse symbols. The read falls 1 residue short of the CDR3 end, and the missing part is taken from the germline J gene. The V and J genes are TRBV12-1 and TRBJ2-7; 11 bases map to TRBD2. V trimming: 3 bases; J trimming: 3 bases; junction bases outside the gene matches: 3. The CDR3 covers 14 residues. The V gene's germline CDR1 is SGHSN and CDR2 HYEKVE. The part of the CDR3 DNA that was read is TGTGCCAGCTCTAAGGGACTGGGGGTCTATGAACAGTAC. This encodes CASSKGLGVYEQY. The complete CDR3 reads CASSKGLGVYEQYF. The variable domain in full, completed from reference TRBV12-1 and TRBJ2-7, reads DSGVVQSPRHIIKEKGGRSVLTCIPISGHSNVVWYQQTLGKELKFLIQHYEKVERDKGFLPSRFSVQQFDDYHSEMNMSALELEDSAMYFCASSKGLGVYEQYFGPGTRLTVL.

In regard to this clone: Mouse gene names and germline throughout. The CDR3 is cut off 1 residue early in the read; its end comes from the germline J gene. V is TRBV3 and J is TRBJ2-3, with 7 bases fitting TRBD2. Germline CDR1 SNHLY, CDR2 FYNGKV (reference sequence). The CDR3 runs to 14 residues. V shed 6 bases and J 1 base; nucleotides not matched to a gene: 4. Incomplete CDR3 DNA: TGTGCCAGCAGAGGAGGGACTGGTGCAGAAACGCTGTAT. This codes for CASRGGTGAETLY. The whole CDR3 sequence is CASRGGTGAETLYF.

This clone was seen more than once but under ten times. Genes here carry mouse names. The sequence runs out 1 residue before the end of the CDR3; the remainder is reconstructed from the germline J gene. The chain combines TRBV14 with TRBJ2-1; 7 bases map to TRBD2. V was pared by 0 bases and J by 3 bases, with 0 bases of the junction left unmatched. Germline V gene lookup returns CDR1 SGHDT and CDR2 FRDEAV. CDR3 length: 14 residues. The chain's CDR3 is CASSFSGGYAEQFF. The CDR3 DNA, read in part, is TGTGCCAGCAGTTTCTCTGGGGGCTATGCTGAGCAGTTC.

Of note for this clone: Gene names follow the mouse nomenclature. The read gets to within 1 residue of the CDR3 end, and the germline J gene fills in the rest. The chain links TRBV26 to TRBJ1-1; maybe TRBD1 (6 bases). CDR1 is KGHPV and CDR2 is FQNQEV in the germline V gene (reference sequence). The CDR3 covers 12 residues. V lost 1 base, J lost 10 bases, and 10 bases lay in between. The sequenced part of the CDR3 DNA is TGTGCCAGCAGTCTGTTGGGGGCGGGAGTCTTC. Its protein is CASSLLGAGVF. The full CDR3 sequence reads CASSLLGAGVFF. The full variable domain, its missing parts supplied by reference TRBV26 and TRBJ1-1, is NSKVIQTPRYLVKGQGQKAKMRCIPEKGHPVVFWYQQNKNNEFKFLINFQNQEVLQQIDMTEKRFSAECPSNSPCSLEIQSSEAGDSALYLCASSLLGAGVFFGKGTRLTVV.

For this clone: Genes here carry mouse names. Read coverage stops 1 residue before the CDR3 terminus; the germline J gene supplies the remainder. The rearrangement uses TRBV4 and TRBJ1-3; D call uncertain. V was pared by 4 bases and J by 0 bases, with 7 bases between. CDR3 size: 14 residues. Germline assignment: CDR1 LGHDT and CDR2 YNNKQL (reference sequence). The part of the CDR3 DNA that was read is TGTGCCAGCAGCTTACTAAATTCTGGAAATACGCTCTAT. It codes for CASSLLNSGNTLY. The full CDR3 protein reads CASSLLNSGNTLYF.

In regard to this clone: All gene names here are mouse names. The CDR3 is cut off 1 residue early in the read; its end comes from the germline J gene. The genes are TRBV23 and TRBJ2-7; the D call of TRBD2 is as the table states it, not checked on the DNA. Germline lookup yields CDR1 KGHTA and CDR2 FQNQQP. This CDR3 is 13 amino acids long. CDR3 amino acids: CSSSQSGDYEQYF. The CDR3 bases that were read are TGCTCCAGCAGTCAATCTGGGGACTATGAACAGTAC.

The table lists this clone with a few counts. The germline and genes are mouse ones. This chain's CDR3 is CAWSLGTGVYEQYF. CDR3 bases read: TGTGCCTGGAGTCTTGGGACAGGGGTTTATGAACAGTAC. The rearrangement links TRBV31 to TRBJ2-7; 10 bases agree with TRBD1. The read falls 1 residue short of the CDR3 end, and the missing part is taken from the germline J gene. Trimming removed 0 bases from V and 4 bases from J; junction bases left unmatched: 3. The germline V gene has CDR1 GKSSPN and CDR2 SITVG. This CDR3 region has 14 residues. Looking up the rest from reference TRBV31 and TRBJ2-7 gives the full variable domain: AQTIHQWPVAEIKAVGSPLSLGCTIKGKSSPNLYWYWQATGGTLQQLFYSITVGQVESVVQLNLSASRPKDDQFILSTEKLLLSHSGFYLCAWSLGTGVYEQYFGPGTRLTVL.

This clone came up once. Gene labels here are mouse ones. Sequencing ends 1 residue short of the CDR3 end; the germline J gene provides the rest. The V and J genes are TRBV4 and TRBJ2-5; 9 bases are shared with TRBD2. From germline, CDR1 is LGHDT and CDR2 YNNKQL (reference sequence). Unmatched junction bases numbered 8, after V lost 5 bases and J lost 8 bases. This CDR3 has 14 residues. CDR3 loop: CASSPWGGAGTQYF. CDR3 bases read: TGTGCCAGCAGCCCTTGGGGGGGCGCTGGCACCCAGTAC.

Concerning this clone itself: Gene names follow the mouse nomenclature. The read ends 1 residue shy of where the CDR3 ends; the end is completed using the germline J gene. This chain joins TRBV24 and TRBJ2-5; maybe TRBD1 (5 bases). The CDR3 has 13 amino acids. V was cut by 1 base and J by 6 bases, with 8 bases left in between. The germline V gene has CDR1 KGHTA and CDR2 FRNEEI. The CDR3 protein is CASSLWEGDTQYF. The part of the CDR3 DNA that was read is TGTGCCAGCAGTCTGTGGGAGGGGGACACCCAGTAC.

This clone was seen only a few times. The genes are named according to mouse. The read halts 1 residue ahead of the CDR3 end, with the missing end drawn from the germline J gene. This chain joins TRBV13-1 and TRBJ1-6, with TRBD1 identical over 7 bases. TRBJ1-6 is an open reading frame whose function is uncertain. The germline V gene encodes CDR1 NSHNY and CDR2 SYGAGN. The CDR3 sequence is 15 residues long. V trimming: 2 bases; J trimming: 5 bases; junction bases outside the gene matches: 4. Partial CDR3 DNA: TGTGCCAGCAGTGAGGGGCAGGGGGATAATTCGCCCCTCTAC. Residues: CASSEGQGDNSPLY. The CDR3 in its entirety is CASSEGQGDNSPLYF.

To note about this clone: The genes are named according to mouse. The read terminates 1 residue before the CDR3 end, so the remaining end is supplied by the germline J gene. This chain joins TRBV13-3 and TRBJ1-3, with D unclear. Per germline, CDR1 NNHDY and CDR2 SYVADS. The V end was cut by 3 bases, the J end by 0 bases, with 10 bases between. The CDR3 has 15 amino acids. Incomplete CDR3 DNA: TGTGCCAGCAGTGCAGGCCTAAATTCTGGAAATACGCTCTAT. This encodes CASSAGLNSGNTLY. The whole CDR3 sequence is CASSAGLNSGNTLYF.

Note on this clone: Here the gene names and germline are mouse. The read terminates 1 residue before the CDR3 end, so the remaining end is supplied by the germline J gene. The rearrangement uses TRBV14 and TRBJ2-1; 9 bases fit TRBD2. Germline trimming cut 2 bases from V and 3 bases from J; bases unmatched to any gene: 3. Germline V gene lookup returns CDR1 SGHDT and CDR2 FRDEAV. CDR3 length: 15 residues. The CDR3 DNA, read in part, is TGTGCCAGCAGTTTTTGGGGGGGCGCCTATGCTGAGCAGTTC. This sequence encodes CASSFWGGAYAEQF. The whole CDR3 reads CASSFWGGAYAEQFF.

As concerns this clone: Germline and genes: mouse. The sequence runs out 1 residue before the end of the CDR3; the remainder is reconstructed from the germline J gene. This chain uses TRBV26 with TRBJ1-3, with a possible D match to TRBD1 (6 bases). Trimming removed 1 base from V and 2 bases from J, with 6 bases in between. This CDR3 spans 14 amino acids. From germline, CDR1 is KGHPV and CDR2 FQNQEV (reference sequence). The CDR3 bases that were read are TGTGCCAGCAGTCTGTACAGGGCTGGAAATACGCTCTAT. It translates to CASSLYRAGNTLY. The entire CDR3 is CASSLYRAGNTLYF.

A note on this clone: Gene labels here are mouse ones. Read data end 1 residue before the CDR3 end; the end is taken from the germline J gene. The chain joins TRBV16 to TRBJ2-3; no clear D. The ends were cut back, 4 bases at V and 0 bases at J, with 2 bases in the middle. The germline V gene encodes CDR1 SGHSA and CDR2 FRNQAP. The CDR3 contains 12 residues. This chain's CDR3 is CASSYSAETLYF. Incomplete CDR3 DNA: TGTGCAAGCAGCTACAGTGCAGAAACGCTGTAT.

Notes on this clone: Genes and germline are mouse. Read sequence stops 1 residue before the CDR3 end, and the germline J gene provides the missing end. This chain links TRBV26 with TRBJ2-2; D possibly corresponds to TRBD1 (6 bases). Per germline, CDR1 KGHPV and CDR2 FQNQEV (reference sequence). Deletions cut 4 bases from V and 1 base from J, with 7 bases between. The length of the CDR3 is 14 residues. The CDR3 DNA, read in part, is TGTGCCAGCAGTCCCAGGGGAAACACCGGGCAGCTCTAC. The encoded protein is CASSPRGNTGQLY. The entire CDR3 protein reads CASSPRGNTGQLYF.

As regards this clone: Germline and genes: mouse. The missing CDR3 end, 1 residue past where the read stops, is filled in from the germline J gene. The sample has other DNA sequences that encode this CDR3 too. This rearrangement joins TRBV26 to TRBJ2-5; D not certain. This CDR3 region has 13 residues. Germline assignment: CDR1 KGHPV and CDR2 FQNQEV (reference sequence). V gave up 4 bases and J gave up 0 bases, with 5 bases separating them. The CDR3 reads CASSRGNQDTQYF. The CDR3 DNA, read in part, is TGTGCCAGCAGTCGGGGTAACCAAGACACCCAGTAC.

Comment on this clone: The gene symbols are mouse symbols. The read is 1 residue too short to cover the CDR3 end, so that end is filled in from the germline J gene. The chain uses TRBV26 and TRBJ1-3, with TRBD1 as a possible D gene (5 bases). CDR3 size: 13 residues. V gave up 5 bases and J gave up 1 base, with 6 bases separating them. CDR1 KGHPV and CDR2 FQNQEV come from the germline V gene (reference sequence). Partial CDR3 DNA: TGTGCCAGCAGTGGGACCTCTGGAAATACGCTCTAT. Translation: CASSGTSGNTLY. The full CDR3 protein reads CASSGTSGNTLYF.

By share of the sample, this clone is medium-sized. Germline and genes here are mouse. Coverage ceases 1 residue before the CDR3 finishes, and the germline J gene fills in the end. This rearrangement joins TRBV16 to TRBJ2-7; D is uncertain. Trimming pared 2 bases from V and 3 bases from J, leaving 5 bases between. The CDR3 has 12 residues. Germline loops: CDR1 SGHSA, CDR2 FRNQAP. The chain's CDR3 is CASSLSGYEQYF. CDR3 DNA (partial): TGTGCAAGCAGCTTAAGCGGCTATGAACAGTAC.

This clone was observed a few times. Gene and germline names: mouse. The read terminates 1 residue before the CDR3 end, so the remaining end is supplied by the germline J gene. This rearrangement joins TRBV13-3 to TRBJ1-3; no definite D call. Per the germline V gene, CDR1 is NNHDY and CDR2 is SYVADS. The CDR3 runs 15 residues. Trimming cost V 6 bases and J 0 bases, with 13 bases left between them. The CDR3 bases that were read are TGTGCCAGCAACGGGCCTCAGAATTCTGGAAATACGCTCTAT. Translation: CASNGPQNSGNTLY. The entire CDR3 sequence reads CASNGPQNSGNTLYF. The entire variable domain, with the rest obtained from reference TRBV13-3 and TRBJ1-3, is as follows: EAAVTQSPRSKVAVTGGKVTLSCHQTNNHDYMYWYRQDTGHGLRLIHYSYVADSTEKGDIPDGYKASRPSQENFSLILELASLSQTAVYFCASNGPQNSGNTLYFGEGSRLIVV.

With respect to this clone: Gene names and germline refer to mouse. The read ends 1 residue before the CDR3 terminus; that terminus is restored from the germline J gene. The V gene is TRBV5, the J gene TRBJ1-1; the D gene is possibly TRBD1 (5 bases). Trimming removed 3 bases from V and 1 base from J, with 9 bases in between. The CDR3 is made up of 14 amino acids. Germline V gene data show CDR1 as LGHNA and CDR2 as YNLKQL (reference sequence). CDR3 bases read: TGTGCCAGCAGCCAGTGGGGGGGGAACACAGAAGTCTTC. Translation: CASSQWGGNTEVF. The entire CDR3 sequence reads CASSQWGGNTEVFF.

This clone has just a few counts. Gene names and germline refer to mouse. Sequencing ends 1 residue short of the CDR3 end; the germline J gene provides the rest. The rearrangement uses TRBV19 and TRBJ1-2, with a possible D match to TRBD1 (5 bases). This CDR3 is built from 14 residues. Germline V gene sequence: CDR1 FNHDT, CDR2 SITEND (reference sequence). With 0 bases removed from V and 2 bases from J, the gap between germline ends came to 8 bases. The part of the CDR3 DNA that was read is TGTGCCAGCAGTATAGAGGGGAGGAACTCCGACTACACC. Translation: CASSIEGRNSDYT. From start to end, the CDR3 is CASSIEGRNSDYTF.

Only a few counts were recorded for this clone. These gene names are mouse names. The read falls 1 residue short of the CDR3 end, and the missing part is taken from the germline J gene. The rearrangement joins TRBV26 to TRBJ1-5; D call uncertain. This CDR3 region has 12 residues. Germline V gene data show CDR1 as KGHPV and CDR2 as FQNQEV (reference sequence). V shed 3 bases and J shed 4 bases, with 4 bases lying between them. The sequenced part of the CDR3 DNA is TGTGCCAGCAGTCTACAGAACCAGGCTCCGCTT. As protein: CASSLQNQAPL. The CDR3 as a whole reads CASSLQNQAPLF.

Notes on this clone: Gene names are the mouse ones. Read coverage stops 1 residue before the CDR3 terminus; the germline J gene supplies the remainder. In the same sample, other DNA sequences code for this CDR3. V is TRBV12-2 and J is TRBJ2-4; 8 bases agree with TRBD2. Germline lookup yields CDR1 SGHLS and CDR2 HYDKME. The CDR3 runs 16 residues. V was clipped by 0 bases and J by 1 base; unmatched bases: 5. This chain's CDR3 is CASSLAWGVGQNTLYF. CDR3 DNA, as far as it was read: TGTGCCAGCTCTCTCGCCTGGGGGGTGGGTCAAAACACCTTGTAC.

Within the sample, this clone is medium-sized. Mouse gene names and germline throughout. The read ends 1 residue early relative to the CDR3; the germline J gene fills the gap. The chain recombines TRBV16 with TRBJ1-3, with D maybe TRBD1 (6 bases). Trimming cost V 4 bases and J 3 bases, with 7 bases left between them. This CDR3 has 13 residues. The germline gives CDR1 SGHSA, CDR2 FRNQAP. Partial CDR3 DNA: TGTGCAAGCAGCTGGACAGATGGAAATACGCTCTAT. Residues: CASSWTDGNTLY. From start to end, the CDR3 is CASSWTDGNTLYF.

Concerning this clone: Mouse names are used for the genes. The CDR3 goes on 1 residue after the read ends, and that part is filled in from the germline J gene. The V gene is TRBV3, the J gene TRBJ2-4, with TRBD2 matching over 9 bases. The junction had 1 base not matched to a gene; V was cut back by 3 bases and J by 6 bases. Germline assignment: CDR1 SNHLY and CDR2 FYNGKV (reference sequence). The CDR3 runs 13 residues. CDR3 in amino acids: CASSFTGGNTLYF. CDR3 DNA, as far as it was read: TGTGCCAGCAGCTTTACTGGGGGGAACACCTTGTAC.

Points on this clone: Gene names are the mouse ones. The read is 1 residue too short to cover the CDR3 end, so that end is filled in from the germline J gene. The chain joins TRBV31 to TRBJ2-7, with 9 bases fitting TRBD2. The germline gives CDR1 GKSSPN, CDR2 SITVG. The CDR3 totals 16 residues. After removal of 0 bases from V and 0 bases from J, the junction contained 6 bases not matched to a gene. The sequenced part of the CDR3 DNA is TGTGCCTGGAGTCTAGGCTCTGGGGGGGTCTCCTATGAACAGTAC. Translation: CAWSLGSGGVSYEQY. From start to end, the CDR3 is CAWSLGSGGVSYEQYF. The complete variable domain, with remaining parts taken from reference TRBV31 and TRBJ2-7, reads AQTIHQWPVAEIKAVGSPLSLGCTIKGKSSPNLYWYWQATGGTLQQLFYSITVGQVESVVQLNLSASRPKDDQFILSTEKLLLSHSGFYLCAWSLGSGGVSYEQYFGPGTRLTVL.

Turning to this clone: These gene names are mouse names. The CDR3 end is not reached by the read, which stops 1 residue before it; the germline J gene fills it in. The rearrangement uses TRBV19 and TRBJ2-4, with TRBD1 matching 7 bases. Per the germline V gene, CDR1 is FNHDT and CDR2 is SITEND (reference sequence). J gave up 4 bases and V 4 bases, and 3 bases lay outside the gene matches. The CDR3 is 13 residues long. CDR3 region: CASSADRKNTLYF. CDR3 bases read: TGTGCCAGCAGTGCGGACAGGAAAAACACCTTGTAC. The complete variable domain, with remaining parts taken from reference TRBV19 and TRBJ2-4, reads GGIITQTPKFLIGQEGQKLTLKCQQNFNHDTMYWYRQDSGKGLRLIYYSITENDLQKGDLSEGYDASREKKSSFSLTVTSAQKNEMAVFLCASSADRKNTLYFGAGTRLSVL.